The next 26 T cell receptor beta chains were all read from a single sample in a study of blood T cell repertoires in COVID-19. Measured with immunoSEQ multiplex PCR; TCRdb has only the in-frame clones, and not every one. Of roughly 570,000 clones in the sample, roughly 91% were seen once. The sequencing sample was made of peripheral blood. All receptors come from a woman between 45 and 60 years old with COVID-19, enrolled during active disease.

This clone was detected only a few times. This chain uses TRBV6-1 with TRBJ2-1, with 9 bases identical to TRBD1. This CDR3 is built from 18 residues. Germline V gene sequence: CDR1 MNHNS, CDR2 SASEGT. V gave up 3 bases and J gave up 7 bases; unmatched junction bases: 16. The CDR3 nucleotides read TGTGCCAGCAGTGACCGAAACGTCGGGACAGGGATAAGGAATGAGCAGTTCTTC. Protein: CASSDRNVGTGIRNEQFF.

This sequence joins TRBV5-1 and TRBJ1-2, with D possibly matching TRBD1 (5 bases). This CDR3 spans 13 amino acids. Trimming removed 2 bases from V and 4 bases from J, with 9 bases in between. CDR1 and CDR2 (germline): SGHRS, YFSETQ. Here the CDR3 DNA reads TGCGCCAGCAGCTTAGACAGCCGCTATGGCTACACCTTC. Translating gives CASSLDSRYGYTF.

This clone occurred once. The chain uses TRBV27 and TRBJ1-2; the match to TRBD1 covers 7 bases. CDR1 and CDR2 (germline): MNHEY, SMNVEV (reference sequence). The trim removed 8 bases at V and 10 bases at J, leaving 7 bases unmatched. The CDR3 contains 11 residues. CDR3 nucleotides: TGTGCCAGCGCAAGGGGGCTAGACTACACCTTC. Protein sequence: CASARGLDYTF.

The chain links TRBV14 to TRBJ2-5, with TRBD1 identical over 10 bases. CDR3 length equals 15 residues. The V segment lost 5 bases and the J segment 4 bases; nucleotides outside the gene matches: 7. CDR1 is SGHDN, CDR2 FVKESK, per germline. CDR3 protein: CASSARQGAAETQYF. DNA of the CDR3: TGTGCCAGCAGCGCCAGACAGGGGGCGGCAGAGACCCAGTACTTC.

This clone was observed a handful of times. This chain links TRBV5-1 with TRBJ2-3; TRBD1 might be the D (6 bases). Between the trimmed V and J ends, which lost 3 bases and 0 bases, there was a span of 11 bases. This CDR3 has 15 residues. CDR1 is SGHRS and CDR2 is YFSETQ in the germline V gene. The CDR3 DNA reads TGCGCCAGCAGCTCGGGACATACAAGCACAGATACGCAGTATTTT. It is translated as CASSSGHTSTDTQYF.

This chain joins TRBV6-2 or TRBV6-3 and TRBJ2-2; D is undetermined. The V end was cut by 2 bases, the J end by 7 bases, with 17 bases between. CDR1 is MNHEY, CDR2 SVGEGT, per germline. The CDR3 extends over 16 amino acids. In nucleotides, the CDR3 is TGTGCCAGCAGTTACGGGTTGGCTGGAAGACACGGGGAGCTGTTTTTT. Translated: CASSYGLAGRHGELFF.

The rearrangement uses TRBV6-2 or TRBV6-3 and TRBJ2-1; 7 bases line up with TRBD1. Germline assignment: CDR1 MNHEY and CDR2 SVGEGT. The CDR3 has 17 residues. The V gene end was trimmed by 5 bases and the J gene end by 3 bases; junction bases not matched to a gene: 13. The CDR3 is CASSAKGDSLFYNEQFF. CDR3 nucleotides: TGTGCCAGCAGTGCAAAGGGGGACAGTTTATTCTACAATGAGCAGTTCTTC.

The chain couples TRBV27 to TRBJ2-3; 8 positions match TRBD2. V dropped 2 bases and J dropped 8; count of bases not matched to a gene: 9. The CDR3 is 15 residues long. CDR1 and CDR2 (germline): MNHEY, SMNVEV (reference sequence). The CDR3 DNA sequence: TGTGCCAGCAGTTTAGGGGCGGGGGGCCTCCCTACGCAGTATTTT. Amino acid sequence: CASSLGAGGLPTQYF.

This clone was seen a single time. The chain combines TRBV6-1 with TRBJ1-5, with D uncertain. The germline CDR1 and CDR2 sequences are MNHNS and SASEGT. This CDR3 has 17 amino acids. The V end was cut by 2 bases, the J end by 2 bases, with 16 bases between. Here the CDR3 reads CASSESNWPGGNQPQHF. CDR3 nucleotides: TGTGCCAGCAGTGAAAGCAATTGGCCGGGAGGCAATCAGCCCCAGCATTTT.

The chain has TRBV5-8 and TRBJ1-3, with 7 nucleotides matching TRBD1. V was pared by 2 bases and J by 4 bases, with 9 bases of the junction left unmatched. The length of the CDR3 is 16 residues. The V gene's germline CDR1 is SGHTS and CDR2 YDEGEE. In nucleotides, the CDR3 is TGTGCCAGCAGCTTAGGGACAGCTATCCACGGAAACACCATATATTTT. This gives the protein CASSLGTAIHGNTIYF.

This clone was seen once. This chain connects TRBV9 to TRBJ1-4, with 7 positions matching TRBD1. Trimming took 3 bases from V and 6 from J; bases not matched to a gene: 8. Germline V gene data show CDR1 as SGDLS and CDR2 as YYNGEE. There are 15 residues in the CDR3. CDR3 nucleotide sequence: TGTGCCAGCAGCGCCCCCGGGACAGCTGATGAAAAACTGTTTTTT. Translation gives CASSAPGTADEKLFF.

V and J are TRBV2 and TRBJ2-7; 7 positions agree with TRBD2. The CDR3 extends over 13 amino acids. Germline CDR1 reads SNHLY; CDR2 reads FYNNEI. The trim removed 8 bases at V and 5 bases at J, leaving 9 bases unmatched. The CDR3 coding sequence is TGTGCCAGCTCCAACGGGCGGGGGAACGAGCAGTACTTC. The encoded protein is CASSNGRGNEQYF.

This chain connects TRBV27 to TRBJ1-2, with D possibly matching TRBD1 (6 bases). Trimming removed 3 bases at V and 6 bases at J, with 11 bases between. The germline CDR1 and CDR2 sequences are MNHEY and SMNVEV (reference sequence). The CDR3 spans 13 residues. The CDR3 DNA sequence: TGTGCCAGCAGTTTGGGCACAGGGAATGGCTACACCTTC. Its translation is CASSLGTGNGYTF.

The chain recombines TRBV30 with TRBJ1-1; D ambiguous. V lost 2 bases, J lost 1 base, and 8 bases lay in between. In germline, CDR1 is GTSNPN, CDR2 SVGIG (reference sequence). The CDR3 runs 13 residues. CDR3 amino acids: CAWSPLPNTEAFF. As DNA, the CDR3 is TGTGCCTGGAGTCCACTACCGAACACTGAAGCTTTCTTT.

The rearrangement joins TRBV10-3 to TRBJ1-2; D is unresolved. Germline loops: CDR1 ENHRY, CDR2 SYGVKD. CDR3 size: 14 residues. V lost 10 bases to trimming and J lost 7 bases, with 22 bases between them. The CDR3 bases are TGTGCCACACTGGGCCCCCAGGCACCTTTTGGCTACACCTTC. Amino acids: CATLGPQAPFGYTF.

The V call is TRBV6-5, the J call TRBJ2-3; 11 bases are a match to TRBD1. The length of the CDR3 is 16 residues. Trimming cost V 2 bases and J 2 bases; bases outside gene matches: 3. CDR1 is MNHEY and CDR2 is SVGAGI in the germline V gene. CDR3 sequence reads: CASSYGTGGFTDTQYF. The CDR3 region has the DNA TGTGCCAGCAGTTACGGGACAGGGGGTTTCACAGATACGCAGTATTTT.

This clone was seen only once. The chain combines TRBV30 with TRBJ1-1; possible D gene TRBD1, 6 bases. This CDR3 spans 11 amino acids. Germline CDR1 and CDR2: GTSNPN and SVGIG (reference sequence). V dropped 0 bases and J dropped 11 bases, with 10 bases sitting between them. In DNA form, the CDR3 reads TGTGCCTGGAGTGTAGGGGGGGTTGCTTTCTTT. Translated, it gives CAWSVGGVAFF.

The chain recombines TRBV11-1 with TRBJ2-5; tentative D call: TRBD1 (6 bases). This CDR3 contains 15 residues. With 0 bases removed from V and 4 bases from J, the gap between germline ends came to 12 bases. Germline V gene sequence: CDR1 SGHAT, CDR2 FQDESV (reference sequence). The CDR3 here is CASSLAGQGPETQYF. In DNA form, the CDR3 reads TGTGCCAGCAGCTTAGCGGGGCAGGGGCCAGAGACCCAGTACTTC.

This clone occurred a few times. This chain's CDR3 is CASSSTQGAATEAFF. The DNA for the CDR3 is TGTGCCAGTAGTTCCACACAGGGGGCGGCCACTGAAGCTTTCTTT. The chain recombines TRBV19 with TRBJ1-1; TRBD1 agrees at 9 bases. The germline V gene encodes CDR1 LNHDA and CDR2 SQIVND (reference sequence). V lost 5 bases and J lost 4; bases outside the gene matches: 8. The CDR3 contains 15 residues.

The chain employs TRBV10-3 and TRBJ1-2; D remains unclear. CDR1 is ENHRY and CDR2 is SYGVKD in the germline V gene. V was cut by 7 bases and J by 0 bases, with 15 bases left in between. The CDR3 length is 15 residues. The CDR3 region is CAITRMEGSNYGYTF. CDR3 in DNA: TGTGCCATCACTAGGATGGAGGGCTCTAACTATGGCTACACCTTC.

The chain is built from TRBV7-6 and TRBJ2-7; 8 bases fit TRBD2. The CDR3 consists of 15 residues. CDR1 and CDR2 from the germline V gene are SGHVS and FNYEAQ. Trimming removed 4 bases from V and 2 bases from J; junction bases left unmatched: 7. The CDR3 sequence is CASSSPIAGTYEQYF. In DNA, the CDR3 is TGTGCCAGCAGCTCACCGATAGCGGGGACCTACGAGCAGTACTTC.

The CDR3 here is CASSQAGREQYF. CDR3 coding DNA: TGTGCCAGCAGCCAAGCAGGGCGCGAGCAGTACTTC. The chain is built from TRBV3-1 (or the pseudogene TRBV3-2) and TRBJ2-7, with D tentatively TRBD1 (5 bases). CDR3 length: 12 amino acids. The ends were cut back, 1 base at V and 6 bases at J, with 7 bases in the middle. Germline V gene sequence: CDR1 LGHDT, CDR2 YNNKEL (reference sequence).

The rearrangement uses TRBV5-1 and TRBJ2-3; TRBD1 is a possible D gene (6 bases). Germline loops: CDR1 SGHRS, CDR2 YFSETQ. The V end was cut by 0 bases, the J end by 4 bases, with 12 bases between. This CDR3 region has 15 residues. For the CDR3, the DNA is TGCGCCAGCAGCTTGGAAGGGGGTAGGGCAGATACGCAGTATTTT. This sequence encodes CASSLEGGRADTQYF.

The rearrangement joins TRBV28 to TRBJ1-3; unclear D gene. Trimming removed 3 bases from V and 0 bases from J, with 18 bases in between. The CDR3 contains 18 residues. The germline gives CDR1 MDHEN, CDR2 SYDVKM. Here the CDR3 DNA reads TGTGCCAGCAGTTTCTGGGCAGACCTTACCTCCTCTGGAAACACCATATATTTT. Residues: CASSFWADLTSSGNTIYF.

The chain carries TRBV20-1 and TRBJ1-1; 7 bases map to TRBD1. J gave up 2 bases and V 3 bases, and 6 bases lay outside the gene matches. The CDR3 is 14 amino acids. From germline, CDR1 is DFQATT and CDR2 SNEGSKA (reference sequence). The CDR3: CSASPDRTNTEAFF. The DNA of the CDR3 is TGCAGTGCTAGTCCGGACAGGACTAACACTGAAGCTTTCTTT.

V is TRBV20-1 and J is TRBJ2-1, with 12 positions matching TRBD1. After removal of 3 bases from V and 7 bases from J, the junction contained 4 bases not matched to a gene. The CDR3 has 14 residues. The germline V gene has CDR1 DFQATT and CDR2 SNEGSKA (reference sequence). DNA of the CDR3: TGCAGTGCTAGTCAGGGACAGGGGGCTAATGAGCAGTTCTTC. Translated, it gives CSASQGQGANEQFF.